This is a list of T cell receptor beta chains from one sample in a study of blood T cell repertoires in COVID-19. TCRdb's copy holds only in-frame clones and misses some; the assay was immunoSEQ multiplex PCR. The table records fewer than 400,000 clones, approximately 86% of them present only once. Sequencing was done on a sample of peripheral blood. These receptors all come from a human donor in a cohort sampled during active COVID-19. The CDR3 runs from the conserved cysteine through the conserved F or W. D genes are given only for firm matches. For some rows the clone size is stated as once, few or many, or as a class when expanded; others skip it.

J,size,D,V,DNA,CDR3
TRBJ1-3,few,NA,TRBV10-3,TGTGCCATCAGTGAGCCTGCAGGACAGAGGAACACCATATATTTT,CAISEPAGQRNTIYF
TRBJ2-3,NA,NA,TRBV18,TGTGCCAGCTCACCAAGGAGGTTGAGGGCAGATACGCAGTATTTT,CASSPRRLRADTQYF
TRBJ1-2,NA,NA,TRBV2,TGTGCCAGCAGTGAAGCCCGACAGCCTAACTATGGCTACACCTTC,CASSEARQPNYGYTF
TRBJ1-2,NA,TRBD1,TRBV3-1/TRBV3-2,TGTGCCAGCAGCCTGGACAGGGGGAACTATGGCTACACCTTC,CASSLDRGNYGYTF
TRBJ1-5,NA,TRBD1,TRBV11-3,TGTGCCAGCCCTTTCGGGACAGGGGGCGTTCAGCCCCAGCATTTT,CASPFGTGGVQPQHF
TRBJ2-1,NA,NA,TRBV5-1,TGCGCCAGCAGCCCGGACTCTAGCAATGAGCAGTTCTTC,CASSPDSSNEQFF
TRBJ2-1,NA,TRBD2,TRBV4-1,TGCGCCAGCAGCCAAAATCCCGGGACTAGCGGGAGGAACAATGAGCAGTTCTTC,CASSQNPGTSGRNNEQFF
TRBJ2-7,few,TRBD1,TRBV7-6,TGTGCCAGCAGCCGGGGACAGTACTACGAGCAGTACTTC,CASSRGQYYEQYF
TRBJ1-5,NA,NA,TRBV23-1,TGCGCCAGCAGTCCAAGGGGCCCGGATAGCAATCAGCCCCAGCATTTT,CASSPRGPDSNQPQHF
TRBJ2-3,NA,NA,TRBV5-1,TGCGCCAGCAGCTTGGGGACTTTTACAGATACGCAGTATTTT,CASSLGTFTDTQYF
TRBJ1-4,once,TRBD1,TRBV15,TGTGCCACCAGCCCAGGGGGGAATAAGAATGAAAAACTGTTTTTT,CATSPGGNKNEKLFF
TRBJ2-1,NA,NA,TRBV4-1,TGCGCCAGCAGCCAAGGGTTAAACCGGGATGAGCAGTTCTTC,CASSQGLNRDEQFF
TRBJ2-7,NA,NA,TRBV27,TGTGCCAGCAGTTCCAAAGCCGGCGGATCCTACGAGCAGTACTTC,CASSSKAGGSYEQYF
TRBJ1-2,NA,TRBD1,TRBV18,TGTGCCAGCTCGGCCGACAGGGTCTATGGCTACACCTTC,CASSADRVYGYTF
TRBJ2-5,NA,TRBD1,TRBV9,TGTGCCAGCAGCGTAGGGAGCGGGACAGGGGCTCAAGAGACCCAGTACTTC,CASSVGSGTGAQETQYF
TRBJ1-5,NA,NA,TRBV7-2,TGTGCCAGCAGCTTTAGCAGGGCTAGCAATCAGCCCCAGCATTTT,CASSFSRASNQPQHF
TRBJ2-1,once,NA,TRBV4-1,TGCGCCAGCAGCCAAGATTTCCAGCGGGCATCCCACAATGAGCAGTTCTTC,CASSQDFQRASHNEQFF
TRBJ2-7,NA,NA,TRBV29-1,TGCAGCGTTGAACCCCTCGACAGCGACGAGCAGTACTTC,CSVEPLDSDEQYF
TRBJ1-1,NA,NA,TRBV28,TGTGCCAGCAGGGGCCCGAACACTGAAGCTTTCTTT,CASRGPNTEAFF
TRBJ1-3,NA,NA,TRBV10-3,TGTGCCATCAGTGATCGGGATGTAGGGGGTCACTCTGGAAACACCATATATTTT,CAISDRDVGGHSGNTIYF
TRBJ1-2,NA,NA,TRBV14,TGTGCCAGCAGCCAGAGCCCTTCCTATGGCTACACCTTC,CASSQSPSYGYTF
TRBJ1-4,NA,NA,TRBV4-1,TGCGCCAGCAGCCAAGGAAAACAGGCGATTAATGAAAAACTGTTTTTT,CASSQGKQAINEKLFF
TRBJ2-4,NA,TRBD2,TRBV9,TGTGCCAGCAGCGACGGACTAGCGGTAGCCAAAAACATTCAGTACTTC,CASSDGLAVAKNIQYF
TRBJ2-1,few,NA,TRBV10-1,TGCGCCAGCAGCCCTGCGGGCGGGGTACGATACAATGAGCAGTTCTTC,CASSPAGGVRYNEQFF